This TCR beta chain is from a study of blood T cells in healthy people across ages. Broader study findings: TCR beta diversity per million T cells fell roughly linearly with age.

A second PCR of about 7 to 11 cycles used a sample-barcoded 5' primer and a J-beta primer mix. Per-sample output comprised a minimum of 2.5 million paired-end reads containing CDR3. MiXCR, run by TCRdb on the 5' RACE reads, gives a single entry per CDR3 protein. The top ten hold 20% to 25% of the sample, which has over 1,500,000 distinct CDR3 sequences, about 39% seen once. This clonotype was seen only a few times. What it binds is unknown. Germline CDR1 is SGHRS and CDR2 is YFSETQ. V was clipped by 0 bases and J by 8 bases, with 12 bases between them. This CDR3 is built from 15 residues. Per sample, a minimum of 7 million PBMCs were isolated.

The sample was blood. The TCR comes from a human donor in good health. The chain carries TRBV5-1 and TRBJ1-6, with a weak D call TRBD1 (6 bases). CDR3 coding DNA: TGCGCCAGCAGCTTGGTTGCAGGGGTGGATTCACCCCTCCACTTT. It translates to CASSLVAGVDSPLHF.